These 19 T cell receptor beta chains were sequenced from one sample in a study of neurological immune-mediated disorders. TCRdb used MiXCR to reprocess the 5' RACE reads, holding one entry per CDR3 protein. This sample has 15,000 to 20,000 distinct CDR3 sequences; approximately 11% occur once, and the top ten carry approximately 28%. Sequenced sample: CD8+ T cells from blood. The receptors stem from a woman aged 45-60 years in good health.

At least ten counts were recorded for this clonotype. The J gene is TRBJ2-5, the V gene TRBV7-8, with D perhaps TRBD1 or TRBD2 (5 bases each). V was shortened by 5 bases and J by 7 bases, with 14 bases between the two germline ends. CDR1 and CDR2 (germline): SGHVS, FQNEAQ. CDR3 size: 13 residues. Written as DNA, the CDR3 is TGTGCCAGCAGCCAGTTTGGGGACCGGACCCAGTACTTC. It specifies CASSQFGDRTQYF.

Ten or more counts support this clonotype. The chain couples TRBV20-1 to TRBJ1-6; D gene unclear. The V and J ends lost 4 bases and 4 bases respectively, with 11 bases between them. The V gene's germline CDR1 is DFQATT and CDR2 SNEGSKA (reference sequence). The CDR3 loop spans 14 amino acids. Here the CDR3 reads CSAKPGPYNSPLHF. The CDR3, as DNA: TGCAGTGCTAAACCGGGCCCTTATAATTCACCCCTCCACTTT.

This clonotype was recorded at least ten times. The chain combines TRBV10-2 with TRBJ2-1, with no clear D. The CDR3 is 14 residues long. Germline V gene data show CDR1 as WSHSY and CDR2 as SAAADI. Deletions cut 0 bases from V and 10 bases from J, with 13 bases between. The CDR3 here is CASSESQSPWEQFF. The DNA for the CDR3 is TGCGCCAGCAGTGAGTCCCAAAGTCCTTGGGAGCAGTTCTTC.

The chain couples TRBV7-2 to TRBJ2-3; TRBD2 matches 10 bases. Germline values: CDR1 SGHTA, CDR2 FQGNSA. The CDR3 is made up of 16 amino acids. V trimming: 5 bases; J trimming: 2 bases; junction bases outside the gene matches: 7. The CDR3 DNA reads TGTGCCAGCAGCAAAGGTCTAGCGGGGGACACAGATACGCAGTATTTT. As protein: CASSKGLAGDTDTQYF.

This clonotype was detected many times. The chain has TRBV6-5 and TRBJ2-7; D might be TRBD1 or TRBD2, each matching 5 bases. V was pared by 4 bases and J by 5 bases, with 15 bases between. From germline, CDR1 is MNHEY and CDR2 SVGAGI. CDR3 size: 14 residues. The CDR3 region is CASSSTGPDDEQYF. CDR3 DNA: TGTGCCAGCAGTTCCACGGGACCCGACGACGAGCAGTACTTC.

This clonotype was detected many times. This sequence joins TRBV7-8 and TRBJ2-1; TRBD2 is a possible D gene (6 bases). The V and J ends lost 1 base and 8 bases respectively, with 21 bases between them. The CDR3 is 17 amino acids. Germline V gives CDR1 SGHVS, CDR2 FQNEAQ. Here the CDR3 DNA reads TGTGCCAGCAGCTTAGTACCCGGGAGAAGGGGTGGGGATGAGCAGTTCTTC. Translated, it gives CASSLVPGRRGGDEQFF.

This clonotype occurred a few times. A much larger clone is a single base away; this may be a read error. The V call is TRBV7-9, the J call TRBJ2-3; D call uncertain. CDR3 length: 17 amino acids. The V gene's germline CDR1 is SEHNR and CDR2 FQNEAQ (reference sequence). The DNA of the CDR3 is TGTGCCAGCAACTTAGTGTCGGCCTATAGGCACACAGATACGCAGTATTTT. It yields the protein CASNLVSAYRHTDTQYF.

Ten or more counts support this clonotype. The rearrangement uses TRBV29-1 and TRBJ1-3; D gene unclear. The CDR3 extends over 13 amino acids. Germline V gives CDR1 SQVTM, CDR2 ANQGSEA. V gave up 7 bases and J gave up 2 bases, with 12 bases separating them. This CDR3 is CSARGGAGNTIYF. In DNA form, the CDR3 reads TGCAGCGCCCGCGGCGGAGCTGGAAACACCATATATTTT.

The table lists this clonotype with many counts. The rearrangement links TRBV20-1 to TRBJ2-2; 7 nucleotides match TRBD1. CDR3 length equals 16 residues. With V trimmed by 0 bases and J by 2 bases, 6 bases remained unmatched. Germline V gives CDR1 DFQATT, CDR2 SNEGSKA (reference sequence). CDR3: CSARDFRTGNTGELFF. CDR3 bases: TGCAGTGCTAGAGATTTTCGGACAGGAAACACCGGGGAGCTGTTTTTT.

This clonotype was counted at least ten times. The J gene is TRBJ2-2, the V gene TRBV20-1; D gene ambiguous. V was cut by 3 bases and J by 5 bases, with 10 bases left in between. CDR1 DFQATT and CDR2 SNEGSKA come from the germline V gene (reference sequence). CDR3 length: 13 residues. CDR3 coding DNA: TGCAGTGCTAGCAACAGTCGAACCGGGGAGCTGTTTTTT. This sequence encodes CSASNSRTGELFF.

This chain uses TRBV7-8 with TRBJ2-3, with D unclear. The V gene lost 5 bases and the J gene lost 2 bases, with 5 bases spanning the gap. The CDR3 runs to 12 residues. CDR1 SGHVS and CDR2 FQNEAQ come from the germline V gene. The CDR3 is CASSPFTDTQYF. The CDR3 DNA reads TGTGCCAGCAGCCCTTTCACAGATACGCAGTATTTT. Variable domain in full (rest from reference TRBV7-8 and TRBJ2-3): GAGVSQSPRYKVAKRGQDVALRCDPISGHVSLFWYQQALGQGPEFLTYFQNEAQLDKSGLPSDRFFAERPEGSVSTLKIQRTQQEDSAVYLCASSPFTDTQYFGPGTRLTVL.

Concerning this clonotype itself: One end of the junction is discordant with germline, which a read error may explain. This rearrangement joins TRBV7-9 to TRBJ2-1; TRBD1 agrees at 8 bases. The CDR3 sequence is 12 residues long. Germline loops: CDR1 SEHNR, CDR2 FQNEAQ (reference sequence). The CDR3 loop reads CSSSPGGYEQFF. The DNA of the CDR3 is TGTTCCAGCAGCCCAGGGGGCTACGAGCAGTTCTTC.

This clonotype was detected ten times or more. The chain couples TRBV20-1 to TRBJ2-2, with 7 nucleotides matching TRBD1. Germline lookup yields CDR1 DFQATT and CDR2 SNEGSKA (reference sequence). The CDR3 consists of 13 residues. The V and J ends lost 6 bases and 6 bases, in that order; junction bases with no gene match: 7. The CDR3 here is CSAAGGRAGELFF. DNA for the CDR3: TGCAGTGCGGCAGGGGGAAGAGCCGGGGAGCTGTTTTTT.

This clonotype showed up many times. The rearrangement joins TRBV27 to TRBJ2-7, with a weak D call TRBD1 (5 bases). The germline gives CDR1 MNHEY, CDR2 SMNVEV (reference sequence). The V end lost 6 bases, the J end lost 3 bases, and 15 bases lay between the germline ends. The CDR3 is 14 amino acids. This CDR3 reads CASSPMKGNYEQYF. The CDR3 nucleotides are TGTGCCAGCAGCCCGATGAAGGGGAACTACGAGCAGTACTTC.

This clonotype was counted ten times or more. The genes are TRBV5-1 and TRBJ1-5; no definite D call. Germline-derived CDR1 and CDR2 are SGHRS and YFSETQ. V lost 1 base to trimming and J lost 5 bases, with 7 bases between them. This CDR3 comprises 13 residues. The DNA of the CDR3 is TGCGCCAGCAGCTTGTCCACCGATCAGCCCCAGCATTTT. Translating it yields CASSLSTDQPQHF. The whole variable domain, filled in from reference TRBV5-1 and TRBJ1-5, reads KAGVTQTPRYLIKTRGQQVTLSCSPISGHRSVSWYQQTPGQGLQFLFEYFSETQRNKGNFPGRFSGRQFSNSRSEMNVSTLELGDSALYLCASSLSTDQPQHFGDGTRLSIL.

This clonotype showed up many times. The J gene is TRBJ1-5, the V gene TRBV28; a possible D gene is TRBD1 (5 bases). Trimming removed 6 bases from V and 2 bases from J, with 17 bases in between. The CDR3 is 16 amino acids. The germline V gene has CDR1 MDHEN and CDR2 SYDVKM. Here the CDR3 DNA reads TGTGCCAGCAGCAGTCCCCGTAGGGGTGGCAATCAGCCCCAGCATTTT. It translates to CASSSPRRGGNQPQHF.

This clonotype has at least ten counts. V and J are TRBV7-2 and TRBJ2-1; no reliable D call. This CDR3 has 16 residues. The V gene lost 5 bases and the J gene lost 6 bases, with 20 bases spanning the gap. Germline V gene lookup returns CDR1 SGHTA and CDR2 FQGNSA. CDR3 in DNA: TGTGCCAGCAGCCAGAAACTAAGCGTATTTGTCAATGAGCAGTTCTTC. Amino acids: CASSQKLSVFVNEQFF.

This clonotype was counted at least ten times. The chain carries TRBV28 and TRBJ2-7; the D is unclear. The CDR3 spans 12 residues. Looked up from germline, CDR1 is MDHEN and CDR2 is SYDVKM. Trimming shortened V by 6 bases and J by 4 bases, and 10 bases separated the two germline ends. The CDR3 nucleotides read TGTGCCAGCAGACCCACGGCGTACGAGCAGTACTTC. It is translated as CASRPTAYEQYF.

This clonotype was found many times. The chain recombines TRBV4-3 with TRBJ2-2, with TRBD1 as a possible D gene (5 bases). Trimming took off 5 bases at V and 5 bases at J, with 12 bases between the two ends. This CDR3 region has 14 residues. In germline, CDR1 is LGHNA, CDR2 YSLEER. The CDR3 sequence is CASSVGVVTGELFF. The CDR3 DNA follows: TGCGCCAGCAGCGTAGGGGTGGTTACCGGGGAGCTGTTTTTT.